The rows below give T cell receptor beta chains drawn from one sample of a study of glioma-infiltrating T cells after dendritic cell vaccination. Sequenced by immunoSEQ multiplex PCR; TCRdb stores in-frame clones only, minus some. Counted here are 110,000 or so clones, nearly 90% occurring once; the ten biggest clones make up roughly 3%. The material sequenced was blood, taken after dendritic cell vaccination. The origin of the receptors is a human donor with glioblastoma. Both conserved end residues are part of each CDR3. D genes are given only for firm matches. Clone sizes are given selectively: once, few, many, or a class where the clone is expanded.

clone_size d_call j_call v_call cdr3_aa cdr3_nt
. TRBD1 TRBJ2-7 TRBV6-5 CASSSPGTAIYEQYF TGTGCCAGCAGCTCACCCGGGACAGCCATCTACGAGCAGTACTTC
. . TRBJ2-3 TRBV7-3 CASSLGGVETQYF TGTGCCAGCAGCCTAGGGGGGGTTGAGACGCAGTATTTT
. TRBD1 TRBJ1-4 TRBV5-1 CASSLTGGSNEKLFF TGCGCCAGCAGCCTAACAGGGGGCTCTAATGAAAAACTGTTTTTT
. TRBD2 TRBJ2-3 TRBV5-6 CASSLLAGGTTDTQYF TGTGCCAGCAGCTTGCTAGCGGGGGGAACCACAGATACGCAGTATTTT
. TRBD1 TRBJ1-2 TRBV18 CASSPGQGSDKGYTF TGTGCCAGCTCGCCAGGACAGGGATCCGATAAAGGCTACACCTTC
. . TRBJ2-7 TRBV10-3 CAISGHYEQYF TGTGCCATCAGTGGACACTACGAGCAGTACTTC
. . TRBJ1-6 TRBV4-1 CASSQDKGAGSPLHF TGCGCCAGCAGCCAAGATAAAGGGGCCGGTTCACCCCTCCACTTT
. . TRBJ2-1 TRBV9 CASSGGNYNEQFF TGTGCCAGCAGCGGCGGTAATTACAATGAGCAGTTCTTC
. TRBD1 TRBJ1-5 TRBV5-5 CASSTPDRGLNQPQHF TGTGCCAGCAGCACCCCAGACAGGGGCCTTAATCAGCCCCAGCATTTT
. TRBD2 TRBJ2-7 TRBV7-2 CASSSSGGGEQYF TGTGCCAGCAGCTCTAGCGGTGGAGGCGAGCAGTACTTC
few TRBD1 TRBJ2-5 TRBV7-8 CASSYRGTGLMQVETQYF TGTGCCAGCAGCTATCGTGGGACAGGGTTAATGCAGGTGGAGACCCAGTACTTC
. TRBD2 TRBJ2-7 TRBV6-5 CASRSWGEGYEQYF TGTGCCAGCAGGTCATGGGGGGAGGGCTACGAGCAGTACTTC
. . TRBJ2-7 TRBV28 CASSPRRGSNYEQYF TGTGCCAGCAGTCCCCGGAGGGGTTCCAACTACGAGCAGTACTTC
once . TRBJ2-3 TRBV30 CAWSVQVGPRDTQYF TGTGCCTGGAGTGTACAGGTAGGACCGAGGGATACGCAGTATTTT
. TRBD1 TRBJ1-2 TRBV6-1 CASFGQVYGYTF TGTGCCAGCTTCGGACAGGTCTATGGCTACACCTTC
. TRBD1 TRBJ2-3 TRBV19 CASRGQGDRSSTDTQYF TGTGCCAGTAGAGGACAGGGGGATCGGAGTAGCACAGATACGCAGTATTTT
. . TRBJ2-1 TRBV9 CASSVVLEDNEQFF TGTGCCAGCAGCGTAGTCTTAGAAGACAATGAGCAGTTCTTC
. TRBD2 TRBJ2-3 TRBV5-1 CASSYGTSGRPDTQYF TGCGCCAGCAGCTACGGGACTAGCGGGAGACCAGATACGCAGTATTTT
. TRBD2 TRBJ2-7 TRBV19 CASSIVPGTNSYEQYF TGTGCCAGTAGTATCGTACCCGGGACTAACTCCTACGAGCAGTACTTC
. . TRBJ1-3 TRBV5-1 CASSLMGELSGNTIYF TGCGCCAGCAGCTTGATGGGAGAGCTCTCTGGAAACACCATATATTTT
. TRBD2 TRBJ2-7 TRBV5-4 CASSSVGLGRNYEQYF TGTGCCAGCAGCTCCGTGGGACTAGGTCGCAACTACGAGCAGTACTTC
. . TRBJ2-7 TRBV6-1 CASSEVEVSEQYF TGTGCCAGCAGTGAAGTTGAGGTATCCGAGCAGTACTTC
. TRBD2 TRBJ2-5 TRBV6-5 CASRSGLVWETQYF TGTGCCAGCAGATCGGGACTAGTTTGGGAGACCCAGTACTTC
once . TRBJ1-1 TRBV5-5 CASSLAGGRTTEAFF TGTGCCAGCAGCTTGGCCGGAGGTAGGACCACTGAAGCTTTCTTT
. TRBD1 TRBJ2-1 TRBV4-2 CASSQDRGNNNEQFF TGTGCCAGCAGCCAAGACAGGGGGAATAACAATGAGCAGTTCTTC
. TRBD1 TRBJ2-1 TRBV19 CASRLGQGANEQFF TGTGCCAGTAGGCTGGGACAGGGTGCAAATGAGCAGTTCTTC
. . TRBJ1-3 TRBV6-5 CASSYSRATPGNTIYF TGTGCCAGCAGTTACTCGCGGGCGACACCTGGAAACACCATATATTTT
. TRBD2 TRBJ2-5 TRBV5-1 CASSTSTSGRARETQYF TGCGCCAGCAGCACTTCGACTAGCGGGAGGGCCCGGGAGACCCAGTACTTC
. TRBD2 TRBJ2-7 TRBV7-7 CASSSGLAGEQYF TGTGCTAGCAGCTCAGGACTAGCCGGCGAGCAGTACTTC
. TRBD2 TRBJ2-7 TRBV10-3 CAISQAGGSYEQYF TGTGCCATCAGTCAAGCGGGGGGCTCCTACGAGCAGTACTTC
. . TRBJ1-3 TRBV19 CASTGRAGNTIYF TGTGCCAGTACTGGCAGGGCTGGAAACACCATATATTTT
. TRBD2 TRBJ2-2 TRBV19 CASSIGGRGAGELFF TGTGCCAGTAGTATAGGAGGGAGGGGTGCCGGGGAGCTGTTTTTT
. TRBD1 TRBJ1-4 TRBV4-1 CAPDRKRTGGSEKLFF TGCGCCCCCGACCGAAAGAGGACAGGGGGCTCCGAAAAACTGTTTTTT
. . TRBJ1-2 TRBV7-8 CASSPSAAGDTYGYTF TGTGCCAGCAGCCCAAGCGCTGCCGGGGATACCTATGGCTACACCTTC
. TRBD1 TRBJ1-2 TRBV10-3 CAISEPGQGANGYTF TGTGCCATCAGTGAGCCGGGACAGGGGGCGAACGGCTACACCTTC
. TRBD1 TRBJ1-6 TRBV19 CASSVTGGLGNSPLHF TGTGCCAGTAGTGTCACAGGGGGCTTAGGTAATTCACCCCTCCACTTT
. TRBD1 TRBJ2-2 TRBV30 CARDRGRGGELFF TGTGCCCGTGACAGGGGGCGCGGCGGGGAGCTGTTTTTT
. TRBD1 TRBJ2-2 TRBV6-6 CASSPGTAGELFF TGTGCCAGCAGTCCAGGGACAGCCGGGGAGCTGTTTTTT
. . TRBJ2-3 TRBV27 CASSSFERDNTDTQYF TGTGCCAGCAGTTCCTTTGAACGGGACAACACAGATACGCAGTATTTT